This T cell receptor beta chain was sequenced for a study of regulatory T cells in long-lasting Graves disease. Documented time point: newly diagnosed GD, antithyroid drugs for less than 3 months. Construction of the TCR library relied on RNA isolated from PBMCs. An endocrinology department located in Xi'an, China, was where the patients came from. The CDR3 loop spans 15 amino acids. CDR1 is SGHTA, CDR2 FQGTGA, per germline. Trimming took 3 bases from V and 2 from J; bases not matched to a gene: 3. At least ten counts were recorded for this clonotype. Construction of the TCR beta libraries employed iRepertoire HTBI primers in conjunction with Arm-PCR of CDR3 regions. TCRdb re-called the multiplex PCR reads through MiXCR, storing one row per CDR3 protein. The table lists a few hundred thousand distinct CDR3 sequences, around 17% of them singletons. The sample also formed part of further work on T cells in Graves' hyperthyroidism and ophthalmopathy.

The material was peripheral blood mononuclear cells (PBMCs), obtained at new diagnosis, from a patient treated with antithyroid drugs. This sequence was found in a man aged 35-49 years with Graves disease. The rearrangement joins TRBV7-3 to TRBJ2-3, with 9 bases fitting TRBD1. The CDR3 region is CASSLGQGHTDTQYF. The CDR3 nucleotides read TGTGCCAGCAGCTTGGGACAGGGACACACAGATACGCAGTATTTT.